A single sample is the source of the 32 T cell receptor delta chains below, sequenced in a study of γδ T cells in repeated Plasmodium falciparum infection. Gammadelta T cells were flow-sorted from PBMC into Vgamma9/Vdelta2+ and Vdelta2-negative populations for bulk analysis. TCRdb fed the multiplex PCR reads to CATT. The profile covers approximately 93,000 delta-chain clones, with 0.9% to 1% appearing a single time and roughly 9.9% taken by the ten largest. Sequenced material: gamma-delta T cells from blood. The source is a pool of human donors (malaria-infected and uninfected, not separated).

For this clone: A read error likely explains this, since a far larger clone differs by one base. Other DNA sequences of this sample code for an identical CDR3. The chain employs TRDV2 and TRDJ1; 9 bases line up with TRDD3. The J gene is not listed in TCRdb, so it was assigned here from a DNA match to germline. The V gene's germline CDR1 is GEAIGNYY and CDR2 EKD. The CDR3 contains 16 residues. V trimming: 1 base; J trimming: 3 bases; junction bases outside the gene matches: 8. CDR3 region: CACDTLGDTGSDKLIF. The DNA of the CDR3 is TGTGCCTGTGACACACTAGGGGATACGGGATCCGATAAACTCATCTTT.

In the case of this clone: A far larger clone lies a single base away; this is likely a read error. The identical CDR3 is also encoded by other nucleotide sequences in the sample. CDR3 coding DNA: TGTGCTCTCGGGGTCGTGGGGTTTCCTGCGGGACAACTCTTCTTT. Its protein is CALGVVGFPAGQLFF. This chain connects TRDV1 to TRDJ2; D tentatively fits TRDD2 or TRDD3 (5 bases each). TCRdb does not report a J gene; here it was assigned by matching the DNA to germline references. The germline gives CDR1 TSWWSYY, CDR2 QGS. This CDR3 spans 15 amino acids.

This clone was found many times. TCRdb's entry gives the protein of a much larger clone, which mismatches this DNA's translation at residue 8, likely from a read error; the protein reported here is translated from the DNA. The genes are TRDV2 and TRDJ1; D is perhaps TRDD3 (6 bases). The J gene, not given by TCRdb, was assigned here from a germline match of the nucleotide sequence. CDR3 length: 15 residues. CDR1 is GEAIGNYY and CDR2 is EKD in the germline V gene. V was cut by 0 bases and J by 4 bases, with 14 bases left in between. The CDR3, as DNA: TGTGCCTGTGACACCGTGGGGGGTAGGGGCGATAAACTCATCTTT. Translation gives CACDTVGGRGDKLIF.

Worth noting for this clone: This DNA's translation differs at residue 20 from TCRdb's protein, which comes from a much larger clone; a read error is likely, and the protein shown is translated from the DNA. The genes are TRDV1 and TRDJ1, with TRDD3 matching over 9 bases. In the absence of a J gene in TCRdb, the DNA was matched to germline to assign it here. The V and J ends lost 1 base and 1 base, in that order; junction bases with no gene match: 40. The germline gives CDR1 TSWWSYY, CDR2 QGS. The CDR3 sequence is 28 residues long. CDR3 sequence (DNA): TGTGCTCTTGGGGAACGGGGCGAGTTTGCCTTCCCCCCTTCTCGTACTGTCTGGGGGATGCGGGGCACCGATAAACTCATCTTT. Translated, it gives CALGERGEFAFPPSRTVWGMRGTDKLIF.

This clone appeared a few times. TCRdb attributes to this sequence the protein of a much larger clone, which differs from the DNA translation at residue 6; a read error is likely, and the protein displayed is translated from the DNA. The V gene is TRDV1, the J gene TRDJ1; D ambiguous. Since TCRdb gives no J gene, matching the DNA to germline was used here to assign it. V was shortened by 1 base and J by 2 bases, with 11 bases between the two germline ends. The germline CDR1 and CDR2 sequences are TSWWSYY and QGS. The CDR3 has 15 residues. In DNA form, the CDR3 reads TGTGCTCTTGGGGAACCTCGAGATAAAACCGATAAACTCATCTTT. Residues: CALGEPRDKTDKLIF.

This clone was seen only a few times. A far larger clone is a single base away, which makes a read error likely. This sample includes further DNA sequences coding for the same CDR3. The chain is built from TRDV2 and TRDJ1; 11 bases are shared with TRDD3. Since TCRdb gives no J gene, matching the DNA to germline was used here to assign it. V lost 0 bases and J lost 0; bases outside the gene matches: 8. The CDR3 runs 18 residues. The V gene's germline CDR1 is GEAIGNYY and CDR2 EKD. DNA for the CDR3: TGTGCCTGTGACACCGGGCTGCTGGGGGATACCCACACCGATAAACTCATCTTT. Translated, it gives CACDTGLLGDTHTDKLIF.

Details on this clone: This DNA translates differently at residue 6 from the TCRdb protein, which is that of a much larger clone; a read error is likely, and the protein shown is the DNA's own translation. V gene TRDV3 combines with J gene TRDJ1, with 13 bases aligning to TRDD3. TCRdb is silent on the J gene; assignment here came from matching the DNA to germline. This CDR3 region has 23 residues. CDR1 and CDR2 (germline): TVYSNPD, GDNSRS (reference sequence). Trimming took 3 bases from V and 0 from J; bases not matched to a gene: 28. The DNA for the CDR3 is TGTGCCTTCCCCACCAGGTTCCCGAGGCCCCACTGGGGGATACGCTCGTACACCGATAAACTCATCTTT. Amino acid sequence: CAFPTRFPRPHWGIRSYTDKLIF.

About this clone itself: It is likely a read error: a sequence one base away is far more abundant. The sample carries other DNA sequences with the same CDR3. This chain connects TRDV1 to TRDJ1; D is perhaps TRDD3 (5 bases). TCRdb records no J gene; here it was assigned by comparing the DNA to germline. The germline V gene encodes CDR1 TSWWSYY and CDR2 QGS. The length of the CDR3 is 18 residues. In DNA, the CDR3 is TGCGCTCTTGGGGACCAAAGACTTTCTGACTGTAACACCGATAAACTCATCTTT. Its translation is CALGDQRLSDCNTDKLIF.

As for this clone: TCRdb has a much larger clone's protein, which differs at residue 11 from the translation of this DNA, likely because of a read error; what is shown is the protein translated from the DNA. V gene TRDV2 combines with J gene TRDJ1, with TRDD3 as a possible D gene (6 bases). The J gene, missing from TCRdb, was assigned here through DNA to germline matching. Trimming removed 0 bases at V and 1 base at J, with 23 bases between. CDR3 length: 19 residues. Per the germline V gene, CDR1 is GEAIGNYY and CDR2 is EKD. For the CDR3, the DNA is TGTGCCTGTGACACCGGCTCCATCGTGGGGGGCGCTCCCACCGATAAACTCATCTTT. This translates into CACDTGSIVGGAPTDKLIF.

In regard to this clone: A read error is the likely source, as a far larger clone sits one nucleotide away. Other DNA sequences in this specimen translate into the identical CDR3. This sequence joins TRDV2 and TRDJ1, with 8 bases fitting TRDD3. Here the J gene was assigned by germline matching of the DNA, as TCRdb has none. Germline loops: CDR1 GEAIGNYY, CDR2 EKD. The CDR3 runs to 18 residues. The V segment lost 4 bases and the J segment 1 base; nucleotides outside the gene matches: 16. The CDR3 spells CACDTVSRLGGGTDKLIF. The CDR3 DNA sequence: TGTGCCTGTGATACCGTTTCCCGACTGGGGGGGGGCACCGATAAACTCATCTTT.

A remark on this clone: TCRdb assigns this DNA the protein of a much larger clone, which departs from its translation at residue 15; this likely reflects a read error, and the protein shown comes from translating the DNA. The chain has TRDV2 and TRDJ1, with 9 bases lining up with TRDD3. TCRdb does not report a J gene; here it was assigned by matching the DNA to germline references. CDR1 GEAIGNYY and CDR2 EKD come from the germline V gene. The CDR3 extends over 19 amino acids. The CDR3, as DNA: TGTGCCTGTGACACCTTGGCCAGCGGGGGGGATACTAACACCGGTAAACTCATCTTT. This encodes CACDTLASGGDTNTGKLIF.

This clone was counted between two and nine times. A far larger clone lies a single base away; this is likely a read error. Other DNA sequences in this specimen translate into the identical CDR3. The V gene is TRDV1, but the J gene lacks a call; the table's D call, TRDD3, was not checked against the DNA. The germline V gene encodes CDR1 TSWWSYY and CDR2 QGS. This CDR3 spans 19 amino acids. The CDR3 DNA sequence: TGTGCTCTTGGGTTTCAATCTACGAGCACTGGGGGATTGGCCCTACAACTCATCTTC. Protein sequence: CALGFQSTSTGGLALQLIF.

Note on this clone: The TCRdb protein comes from a much larger clone and disagrees with this DNA's translation at residue 5, likely due to a read error; the protein given here is derived from the DNA. The chain employs TRDV2 and TRDJ1, with a possible D match to TRDD3 (6 bases). The J gene, missing from TCRdb, was assigned here through DNA to germline matching. V was clipped by 3 bases and J by 0 bases, with 22 bases between them. The CDR3 runs to 18 residues. The V gene's germline CDR1 is GEAIGNYY and CDR2 EKD. The CDR3 nucleotides read TGTGCCTGTGACGCCGACGGGGGAAACCCCTTTTACACCGATAAACTCATCTTT. Protein product: CACDADGGNPFYTDKLIF.

Comment on this clone: Only one base separates this from a far larger clonotype, so it likely reflects a read error. This CDR3 is also generated by other DNA sequences in the sample. The chain carries TRDV1 and TRDJ1; tentative D call: TRDD2 (6 bases). The CDR3 loop spans 20 amino acids. CDR1 and CDR2 from the germline V gene are TSWWSYY and QGS. CDR3 protein: CALGELKLVGLPPIVDKLIF. CDR3 nucleotide sequence: TGTGCTCTCGGGGAACTAAAACTGGTGGGCCTTCCCCCGATAGTCGATAAACTCATCTTT.

Remarks on this clone: It is likely a read error: a sequence one base away is far more abundant. Other DNA sequences of this sample code for an identical CDR3. The rearrangement joins TRDV1 to TRDJ1; unclear D gene. The V gene's germline CDR1 is TSWWSYY and CDR2 QGS. V was clipped by 2 bases and J by 2 bases, with 18 bases between them. CDR3 length equals 17 residues. CDR3 DNA: TGTGCTCTTGGGGAAAGGAAGGGCGAGCCCAGAACCGATAAACTCATCTTT. It translates to CALGERKGEPRTDKLIF.

This clone was observed a handful of times. The amino acid sequence in TCRdb belongs to a much larger clone and departs from this DNA's translation at residue 8, likely a sequencing read error; the sequence shown is translated from the DNA. The chain recombines TRDV1 with TRDJ1, with D perhaps matching TRDD3 (5 bases). CDR1 is TSWWSYY and CDR2 is QGS in the germline V gene. Trimming shortened V by 4 bases and J by 0 bases, and 21 bases separated the two germline ends. CDR3 length: 18 residues. The CDR3 sequence is CALGAPRTGLGYTDKLIF. In DNA form, the CDR3 reads TGTGCTCTTGGGGCACCTAGGACTGGTTTGGGGTACACCGATAAACTCATCTTT.

A note on this clone: TCRdb pairs this DNA with a much larger clone's protein that differs at residue 3, likely a read error; the protein shown was translated from the DNA. The genes are TRDV1 and TRDJ1; the D gene could be TRDD2 or TRDD3 (5 bases each). Here the J gene came from matching the DNA to germline, since TCRdb omits it. The germline CDR1 and CDR2 sequences are TSWWSYY and QGS. This CDR3 is built from 19 residues. This CDR3 is CAFGELERNLPRNTDKLIF. The CDR3 coding sequence is TGTGCTTTTGGGGAACTTGAGAGAAACCTACCTCGTAACACCGATAAACTCATCTTT.

This clone was recorded at least ten times. CDR3 sequence: CALGEPRRGSWIHLTDKLIF. The CDR3 DNA sequence: TGTGCTCTTGGGGAACCACGCCGGGGGTCTTGGATACACCTCACCGATAAACTCATCTTT. The rearrangement links TRDV1 to TRDJ1; a possible D gene is TRDD3 (6 bases). Germline CDR1 and CDR2: TSWWSYY and QGS. The CDR3 is 20 amino acids. V shed 1 base and J shed 1 base, with 25 bases lying between them.

This clone has a count of ten or more. This chain joins TRDV1 and TRDJ1, with 11 bases fitting TRDD3. Trimming at V came to 2 bases and at J to 2 bases, leaving 19 bases not matched to a gene. CDR3 length equals 21 residues. Germline lookup yields CDR1 TSWWSYY and CDR2 QGS. DNA of the CDR3: TGTGCTCTTGGGGAAGTGGCCCTTCCTAGAGGCTGGGGGATACAGACCGATAAACTCATCTTT. Residues: CALGEVALPRGWGIQTDKLIF.

This clone was counted many times. TCRdb attributes to this sequence the protein of a much larger clone, which differs from the DNA translation at residue 10; a read error is likely, and the protein displayed is translated from the DNA. This chain's CDR3 is CALGELVPLGDGGLIF. DNA of the CDR3: TGTGCTCTTGGGGAACTAGTCCCGCTTGGGGACGGGGGGCTCATCTTT. V gene TRDV1 combines with J gene TRDJ1, with D perhaps matching TRDD3 (5 bases). Germline-derived CDR1 and CDR2 are TSWWSYY and QGS. CDR3 size: 16 residues. The V gene lost 0 bases and the J gene lost 11 bases, with 22 bases spanning the gap.

As regards this clone: The TCRdb protein, from a much larger clone, departs from this DNA's translation at residue 15, likely by read error; the protein shown derives from the DNA. The chain employs TRDV1 and TRDJ1; TRDD3 aligns across 7 bases. The J gene is not listed in TCRdb, so it was assigned here from a DNA match to germline. Looked up from germline, CDR1 is TSWWSYY and CDR2 is QGS. The V gene end was trimmed by 2 bases and the J gene end by 0 bases; junction bases not matched to a gene: 24. The CDR3 is 22 residues long. The CDR3 protein is CALGETGFPPTRGIPYTDKLIF. The CDR3 DNA follows: TGTGCTCTTGGGGAAACCGGCTTCCCACCGACTAGGGGGATTCCGTACACCGATAAACTCATCTTT.

This clone was seen a handful of times. TCRdb pairs this DNA with a much larger clone's protein that differs at residue 20, likely a read error; the protein shown was translated from the DNA. A V gene of TRDV1 was called, but no J gene was assigned; the D call of TRDD3 is as the table states it, not checked on the DNA. The length of the CDR3 is 22 residues. CDR1 TSWWSYY and CDR2 QGS come from the germline V gene. The CDR3 nucleotides read TGTGCTCTTGGGGACTACCACCGCCCTACGTACGATTGGACGGGCGCCACCGATAAACCCATCTTT. This codes for CALGDYHRPTYDWTGATDKPIF.

This clone was observed a handful of times. It differs at one base from a far larger clone, so likely a read error. The sample carries other DNA sequences with the same CDR3. The gene calls are TRDV1 and TRDJ1, with D unresolved. The germline gives CDR1 TSWWSYY, CDR2 QGS. The CDR3 covers 20 residues. Between the trimmed V and J ends, which lost 3 bases and 0 bases, there was a span of 26 bases. The chain's CDR3 is CALGEVGRRTPGRYTDKLIF. CDR3 in DNA: TGTGCTCTTGGGGAGGTCGGGAGACGGACCCCAGGAAGGTACACCGATAAACTCATCTTT.

With respect to this clone: The protein in TCRdb stems from a much larger clone and differs at residue 19 from this DNA's translation, likely a read error; here the protein is translated from the DNA. The rearrangement uses TRDV1 and TRDJ1; D may be TRDD3 (9 bases). The J gene was missing in TCRdb and was found by matching the end of the DNA to germline. The germline V gene encodes CDR1 TSWWSYY and CDR2 QGS. The CDR3 is 22 amino acids. The chain's CDR3 is CALGEFRLPTGDTETYTDELIF. The CDR3 coding sequence is TGTGCTCTTGGGGAATTTAGGCTTCCTACCGGGGATACGGAAACCTACACCGATGAACTCATCTTT.

The sample holds a few counts of this clone. The protein held in TCRdb is that of a much larger clone and does not match this DNA's translation at residues 8 and 13, likely because of a read error; the protein shown is translated from the DNA. V is TRDV2 and J is TRDJ1, with D possibly TRDD3 on 6 matching bases. Per the germline V gene, CDR1 is GEAIGNYY and CDR2 is EKD. CDR3 size: 18 residues. The V and J ends lost 3 bases and 3 bases respectively, with 25 bases between them. The CDR3 here is CACDLVLEDTRYADKLIF. CDR3 sequence (DNA): TGTGCCTGTGACCTGGTACTGGAGGACACCCGATACGCCGATAAACTCATCTTT.

About this clone itself: A far larger clone lies a single base away; this is likely a read error. The same CDR3 is also encoded by other DNA sequences in this sample. The J gene is TRDJ3, the V gene TRDV2, with a weak D call TRDD3 (5 bases). No J gene is reported in TCRdb; it was inferred here by comparing the DNA with germline. CDR3 size: 19 residues. Germline-derived CDR1 and CDR2 are GEAIGNYY and EKD. V lost 1 base and J lost 0, with 15 bases in between. The CDR3 region is CACDTAGGRSSWDTRQMFF. CDR3 sequence (DNA): TGTGCCTGTGACACAGCCGGGGGCCGAAGCTCCTGGGACACCCGACAGATGTTTTTC.

This clone was counted between two and nine times. Only one base separates this from a far larger clonotype, so it likely reflects a read error. Other DNA sequences from this sample encode an identical CDR3 as well. The CDR3 region has the DNA TGTGCTCTCTTTCTACGCTCCCTTACTGGGGCCCGAATCCTCGTTCACACTGATAAACTCATCTTT. Protein: CALFLRSLTGARILVHTDKLIF. V is TRDV1 and J is TRDJ1; TRDD3 matches at 7 bases. Germline CDR1 TSWWSYY, CDR2 QGS. This CDR3 is built from 22 residues.

Concerning this clone: The TCRdb record carries a much larger clone's protein, which differs from this DNA's translation at residue 11; a read error is the likely cause, and the protein listed here is the DNA translation. V gene TRDV1 combines with J gene TRDJ1, with 8 bases aligning to TRDD3. In the absence of a J gene in TCRdb, the DNA was matched to germline to assign it here. Germline lookup yields CDR1 TSWWSYY and CDR2 QGS. The V segment lost 0 bases and the J segment 3 bases; nucleotides outside the gene matches: 6. This CDR3 contains 16 residues. Here the CDR3 reads CALGELRDTGADKLIF. In DNA form, the CDR3 reads TGTGCTCTTGGGGAACTGAGGGATACGGGTGCCGATAAACTCATCTTT.

This clone appeared many times. The likely explanation is a read error, given a far larger clone one base away. This sample includes further DNA sequences coding for the same CDR3. The gene calls are TRDV1 and TRDJ1; D not certain. This CDR3 region has 18 residues. V was shortened by 3 bases and J by 0 bases, with 20 bases between the two germline ends. Germline lookup yields CDR1 TSWWSYY and CDR2 QGS. The DNA for the CDR3 is TGTGCTCTTGGGGAGATTGCTCAAGTCGTCCCCCACACCGATAAACTCATCTTT. Protein product: CALGEIAQVVPHTDKLIF.

This clone was seen a handful of times. TCRdb assigns this DNA the protein of a much larger clone, which departs from its translation at residue 9; this likely reflects a read error, and the protein shown comes from translating the DNA. The chain carries TRDV1 and TRDJ1; TRDD3 aligns across 8 bases. Germline loops: CDR1 TSWWSYY, CDR2 QGS. Trimming took 0 bases from V and 0 from J; bases not matched to a gene: 15. The length of the CDR3 is 20 residues. The CDR3 DNA reads as TGTGCTCTTGGGGAACTGGAACTTTGGGGGGATAAGGTATACACCGATAAACTCATCTTT. This translates into CALGELELWGDKVYTDKLIF.

This clone was seen at least ten times. The protein held in TCRdb is that of a much larger clone and does not match this DNA's translation at residue 14, likely because of a read error; the protein shown is translated from the DNA. The rearrangement links TRDV2 to TRDJ1; 13 nucleotides match TRDD3. TCRdb does not report a J gene; here it was assigned by matching the DNA to germline references. The CDR3 extends over 20 amino acids. Looked up from germline, CDR1 is GEAIGNYY and CDR2 is EKD. J gave up 4 bases and V 3 bases, and 19 bases lay outside the gene matches. In DNA form, the CDR3 reads TGTGCCTGTGACCCCGTGCTTTCGAACACTGGGGGATACGAGGGCGATAAACTCATCTTT. Encoded protein: CACDPVLSNTGGYEGDKLIF.

This clone was recorded many times. Translating this DNA gives a protein that differs at residue 14 from the TCRdb one, which belongs to a much larger clone; a read error is likely, and the protein shown is this translation. The chain joins TRDV2 to TRDJ1, with TRDD3 identical over 10 bases. CDR3 length: 16 amino acids. Germline loops: CDR1 GEAIGNYY, CDR2 EKD. Here the CDR3 DNA reads TGTGCCTGTGACAACCTGGGGGATAATATGACCGATAAACCCATCTTT. This sequence encodes CACDNLGDNMTDKPIF.